This TCR beta chain was identified during a study of cytomegalovirus exposure and HLA in healthy donors. On this clone: Its antigen is unidentified.

General study points: Later on, an analysis showed TCR association rates differing by HLA locus, with DRB1 the most and HLA-C the fewest.

Germline V gene data show CDR1 as SQVTM and CDR2 as ANQGSEA. The ends were cut back, 2 bases at V and 1 base at J, with 17 bases in the middle. There are 16 residues in the CDR3. Primers for the PCR totalled 60 Vbeta and 13 Jbeta. Repertoires were generated with immunoSEQ multiplex PCR, while TCRdb's copy carries only in-frame clones and drops some. This sample contains 100,000 to 150,000 clones. The chain uses TRBV29-1 and TRBJ2-5; D ambiguous. The sequencing input was PBMCs. The receptor was isolated from a woman between 40 and 55 years old in good health and CMV-seronegative. CDR3 residues: CSVELRQPHAQETQYF. The CDR3 nucleotides are TGCAGCGTTGAACTAAGACAACCTCACGCCCAAGAGACCCAGTACTTC.